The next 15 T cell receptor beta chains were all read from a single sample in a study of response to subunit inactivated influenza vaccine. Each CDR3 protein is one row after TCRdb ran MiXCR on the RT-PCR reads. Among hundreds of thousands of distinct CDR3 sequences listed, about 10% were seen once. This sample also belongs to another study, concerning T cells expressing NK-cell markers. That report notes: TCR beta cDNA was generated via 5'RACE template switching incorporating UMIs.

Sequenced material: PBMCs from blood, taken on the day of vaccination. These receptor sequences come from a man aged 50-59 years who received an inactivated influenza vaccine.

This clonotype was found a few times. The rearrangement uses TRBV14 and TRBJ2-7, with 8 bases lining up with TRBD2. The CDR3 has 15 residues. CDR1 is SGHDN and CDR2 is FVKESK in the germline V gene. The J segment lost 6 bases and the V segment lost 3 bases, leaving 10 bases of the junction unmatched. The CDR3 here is CASSQLGGGRTEQYF. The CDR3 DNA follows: TGTGCCAGCAGCCAGCTGGGCGGGGGGAGGACCGAGCAGTACTTC. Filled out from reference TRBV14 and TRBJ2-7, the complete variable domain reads EAGVTQFPSHSVIEKGQTVTLRCDPISGHDNLYWYRRVMGKEIKFLLHFVKESKQDESGMPNNRFLAERTGGTYSTLKVQPAELEDSGVYFCASSQLGGGRTEQYFGPGTRLTVT.

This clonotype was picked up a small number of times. CDR3 amino acids: CASSVIAGDWVYGYTF. The CDR3 nucleotides are TGTGCCAGCAGTGTTATTGCCGGGGATTGGGTCTATGGCTACACCTTC. The chain is built from TRBV12-3 or TRBV12-4 and TRBJ1-2, with unresolved D. Trimming left V 5 bases short and J 4 bases short, with 20 bases between. CDR3 length equals 16 residues.

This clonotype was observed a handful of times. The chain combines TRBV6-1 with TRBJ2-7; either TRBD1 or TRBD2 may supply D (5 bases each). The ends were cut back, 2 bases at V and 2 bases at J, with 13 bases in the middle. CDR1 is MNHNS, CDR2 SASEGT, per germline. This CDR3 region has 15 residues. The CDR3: CASSESRDGPYEQYF. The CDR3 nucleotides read TGTGCCAGCAGTGAATCCCGGGACGGGCCCTACGAGCAGTACTTC.

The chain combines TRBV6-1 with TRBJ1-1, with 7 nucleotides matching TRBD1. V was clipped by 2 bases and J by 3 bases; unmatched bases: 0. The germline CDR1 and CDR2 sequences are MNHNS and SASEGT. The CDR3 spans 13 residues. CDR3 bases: TGTGCCAGCAGTGAACAGGGGGACACTGAAGCTTTCTTT. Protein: CASSEQGDTEAFF.

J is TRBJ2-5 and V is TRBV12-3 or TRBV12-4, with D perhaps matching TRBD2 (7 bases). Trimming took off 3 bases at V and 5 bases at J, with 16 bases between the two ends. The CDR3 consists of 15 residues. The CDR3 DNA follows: TGTGCCAGCAGTTTTGGTGCGGGGGCGTTGGAGACCCAGTACTTC. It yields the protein CASSFGAGALETQYF.

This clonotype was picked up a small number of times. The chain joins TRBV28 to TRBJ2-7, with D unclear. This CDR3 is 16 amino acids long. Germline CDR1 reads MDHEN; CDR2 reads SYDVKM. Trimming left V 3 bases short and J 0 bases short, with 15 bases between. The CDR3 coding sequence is TGTGCCAGCAGTTTGAGCGCACCCCCCAGCTCCTACGAGCAGTACTTC. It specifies CASSLSAPPSSYEQYF.

The CDR3 DNA reads as TGTGCCAGCAGTCCCACCGACCGGGCCCAGTACTTC. This encodes CASSPTDRAQYF. V usage is TRBV12-3 or TRBV12-4 and J usage is TRBJ2-5, with D unresolved. This CDR3 region has 12 residues. V was cut by 5 bases and J by 9 bases, with 13 bases left in between.

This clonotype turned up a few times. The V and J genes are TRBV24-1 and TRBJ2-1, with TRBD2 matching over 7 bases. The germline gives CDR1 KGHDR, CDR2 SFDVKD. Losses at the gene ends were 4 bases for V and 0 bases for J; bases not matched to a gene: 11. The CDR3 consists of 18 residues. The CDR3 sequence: CATSDPTLAESSYNEQFF. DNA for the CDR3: TGTGCCACCAGTGACCCAACTCTAGCGGAGAGCTCCTACAATGAGCAGTTCTTC.

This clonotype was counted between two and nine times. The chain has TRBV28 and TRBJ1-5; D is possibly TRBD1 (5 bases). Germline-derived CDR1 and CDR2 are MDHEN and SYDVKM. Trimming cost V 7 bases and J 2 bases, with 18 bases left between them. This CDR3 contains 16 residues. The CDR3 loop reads CASTQEGWGGNQPQHF. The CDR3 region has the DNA TGTGCCAGCACCCAAGAGGGTTGGGGGGGCAATCAGCCCCAGCATTTT.

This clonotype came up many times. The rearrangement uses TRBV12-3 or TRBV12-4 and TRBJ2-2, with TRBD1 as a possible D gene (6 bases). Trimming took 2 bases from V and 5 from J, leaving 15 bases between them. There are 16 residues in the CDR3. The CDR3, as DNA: TGTGCCAGCAGTTTATGGGACACGCTGCGAACCGGGGAGCTGTTTTTT. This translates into CASSLWDTLRTGELFF.

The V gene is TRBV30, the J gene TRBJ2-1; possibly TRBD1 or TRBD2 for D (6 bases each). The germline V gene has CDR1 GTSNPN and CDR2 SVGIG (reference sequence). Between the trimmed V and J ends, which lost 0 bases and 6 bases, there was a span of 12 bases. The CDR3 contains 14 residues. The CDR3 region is CAWSVRGAGNEQFF. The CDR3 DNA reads TGTGCCTGGAGTGTAAGGGGGGCCGGCAATGAGCAGTTCTTC.

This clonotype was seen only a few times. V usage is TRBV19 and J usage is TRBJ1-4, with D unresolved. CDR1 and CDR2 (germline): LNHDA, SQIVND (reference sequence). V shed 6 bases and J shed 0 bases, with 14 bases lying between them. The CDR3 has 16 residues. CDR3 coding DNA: TGTGCCAGTAGCCTTGGTGTGGCCACAACTAATGAAAAACTGTTTTTT. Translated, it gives CASSLGVATTNEKLFF. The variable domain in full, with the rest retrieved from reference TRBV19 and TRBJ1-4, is DGGITQSPKYLFRKEGQNVTLSCEQNLNHDAMYWYRQDPGQGLRLIYYSQIVNDFQKGDIAEGYSVSREKKESFPLTVTSAQKNPTAFYLCASSLGVATTNEKLFFGSGTQLSVL.

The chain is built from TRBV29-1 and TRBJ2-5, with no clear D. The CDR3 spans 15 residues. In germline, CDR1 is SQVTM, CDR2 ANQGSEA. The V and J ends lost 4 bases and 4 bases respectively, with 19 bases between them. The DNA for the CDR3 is TGCAGCGTTGTTGGAACCCACCTGTACAGAGAGACCCAGTACTTC. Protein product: CSVVGTHLYRETQYF.

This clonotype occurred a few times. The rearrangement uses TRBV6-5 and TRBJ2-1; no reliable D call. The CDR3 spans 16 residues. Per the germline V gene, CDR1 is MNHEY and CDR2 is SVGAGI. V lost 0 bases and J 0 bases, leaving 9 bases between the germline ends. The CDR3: CASSYSSRSSYNEQFF. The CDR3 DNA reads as TGTGCCAGCAGTTACTCTAGCAGAAGCTCCTACAATGAGCAGTTCTTC.

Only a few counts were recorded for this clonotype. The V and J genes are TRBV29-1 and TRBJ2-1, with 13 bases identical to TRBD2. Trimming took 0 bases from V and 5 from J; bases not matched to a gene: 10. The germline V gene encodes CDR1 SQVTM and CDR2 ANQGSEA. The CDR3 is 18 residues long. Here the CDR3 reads CSVEDLGTSGNNNNEQFF. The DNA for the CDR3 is TGCAGCGTTGAAGATCTTGGGACTAGCGGGAATAATAACAATGAGCAGTTCTTC.